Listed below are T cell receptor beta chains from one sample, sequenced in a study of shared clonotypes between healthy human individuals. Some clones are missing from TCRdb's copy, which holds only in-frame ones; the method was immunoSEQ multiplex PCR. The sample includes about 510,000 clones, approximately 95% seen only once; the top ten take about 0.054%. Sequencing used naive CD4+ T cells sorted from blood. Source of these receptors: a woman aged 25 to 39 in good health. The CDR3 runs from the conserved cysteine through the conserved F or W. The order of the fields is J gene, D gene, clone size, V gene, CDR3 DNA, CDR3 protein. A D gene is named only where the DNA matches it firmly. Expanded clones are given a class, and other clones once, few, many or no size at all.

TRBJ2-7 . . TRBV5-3 TGTGCCAGCAGCTTGGCTACAGGGTTGGCGTACGAGCAGTACTTC CASSLATGLAYEQYF
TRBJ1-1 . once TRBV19 TGTGCCAGTAGTATCAGTCGCGTTGGGGGGCGGGCTTTCTTT CASSISRVGGRAFF
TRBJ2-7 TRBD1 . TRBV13 TGTGCCAGCAGAGGACAGGGATACGAGCAGTACTTC CASRGQGYEQYF
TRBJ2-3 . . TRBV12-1 TGTGCCAGCAGCTTCGGCGGACTAGCGGGAACCCATACGCAGTATTTT CASSFGGLAGTHTQYF
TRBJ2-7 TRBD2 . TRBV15 TGTGCCACCAGCAGAGCCGGGACTAGCGCTACCTACGAGCAGTACTTC CATSRAGTSATYEQYF
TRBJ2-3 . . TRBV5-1 TGCGCCAGCAGCGGGGGACGCAGCACAGATACGCAGTATTTT CASSGGRSTDTQYF
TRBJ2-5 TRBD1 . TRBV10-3 TGTGCCATCAGTGATTCGACAGGGGGCGTTCGGGAGACCCAGTACTTC CAISDSTGGVRETQYF
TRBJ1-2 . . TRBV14 TGTGCCAGCAGCCAAGGTTTTGGATCGGGTGGCTACACCTTC CASSQGFGSGGYTF
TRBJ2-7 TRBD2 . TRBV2 TGTGCCAGCAGTGAAAGGCGGGAGGGCCCCTACGAGCAGTACTTC CASSERREGPYEQYF
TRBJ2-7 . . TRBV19 TGTGCCAGTAGTATACGAGGGGCGGAGTACGAGCAGTACTTC CASSIRGAEYEQYF
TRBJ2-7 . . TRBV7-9 TGTGCCAGCAGCTTATCAACTGGCCCCTACGAGCAGTACTTC CASSLSTGPYEQYF
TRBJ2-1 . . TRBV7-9 TGTGCCAGCAGCTTCTCACGCTCGGGACACAATGAGCAGTTCTTC CASSFSRSGHNEQFF
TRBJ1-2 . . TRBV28 TGTGCCAGCACGGGTCGGGGGGGCTATGGCTACACCTTC CASTGRGGYGYTF
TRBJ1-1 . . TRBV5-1 TGCGCCAGCAGCTTACGAGGGGAAACTGAAGCTTTCTTT CASSLRGETEAFF
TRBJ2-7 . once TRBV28 TGTGCCAGCAGTTTACCCCAGGGTATTTTCTACGAGCAGTACTTC CASSLPQGIFYEQYF
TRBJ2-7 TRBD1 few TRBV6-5 TGTGCCAGCAGTAGGGACAGGGACTACGAGCAGTACTTC CASSRDRDYEQYF
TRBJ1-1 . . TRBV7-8 TGTGCCAGCAGCTCGACTCCACCAAACCAGTGGAGGGCTTTCTTT CASSSTPPNQWRAFF
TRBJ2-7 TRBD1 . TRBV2 TGTGCCAGCGGGGACAGAAGAAACGAGCAGTACTTC CASGDRRNEQYF
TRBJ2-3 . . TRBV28 TGTGCCAGCAGTGCCCCCGGATGGGGAATGGGCACAGATACGCAGTATTTT CASSAPGWGMGTDTQYF
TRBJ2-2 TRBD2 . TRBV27 TGTGCCAGCAGTTTTTGGCTAGCGGGTTTCACCGGGGAGCTGTTTTTT CASSFWLAGFTGELFF
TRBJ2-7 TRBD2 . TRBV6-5 TGTGCCAGCAGTTTTCGACTAGCTAGCGACGAGCAGTACTTC CASSFRLASDEQYF
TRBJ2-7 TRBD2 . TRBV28 TGTGCCAGCAGTACGGGAGGCAGACACTACGAGCAGTACTTC CASSTGGRHYEQYF
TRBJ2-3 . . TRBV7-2 TGTGCCAGCAGCTTAGTGTCTCACCATTCGGATACGCAGTATTTT CASSLVSHHSDTQYF
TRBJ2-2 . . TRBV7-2 TGTGCCAGCAGCTTAATGTCTAGCGACACCGGGGAGCTGTTTTTT CASSLMSSDTGELFF
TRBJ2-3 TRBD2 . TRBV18 TGTGCCAGCTCACAGGCCGCCGGGACTAGCGGTACTAGCACAGATACGCAGTATTTT CASSQAAGTSGTSTDTQYF
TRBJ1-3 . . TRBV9 TGTGCCAGCAGCGTAGGAGGTACTGGAAACACCATATATTTT CASSVGGTGNTIYF
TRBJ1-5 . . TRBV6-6 TGTGCCAGCAGTTACCCAACGACAGTCGGCAATCAGCCCCAGCATTTT CASSYPTTVGNQPQHF
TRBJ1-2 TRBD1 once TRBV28 TGTGCCAGCAGCGAAACAGGGGATAGGTATGGCTACACCTTC CASSETGDRYGYTF
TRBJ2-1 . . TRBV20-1 TGCAGTGCTAGTAGAGGCAATGAGCAGTTCTTC CSASRGNEQFF
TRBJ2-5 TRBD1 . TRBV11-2 TGTGCCAGCAGCACTTACAGGGGATCGGAAGAGACCCAGTACTTC CASSTYRGSEETQYF
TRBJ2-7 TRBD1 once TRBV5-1 TGCGCCAGCAGCTTACGGACAGGGGGACGGATTCACTACGAGCAGTACTTC CASSLRTGGRIHYEQYF
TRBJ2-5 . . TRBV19 TGTGCCAGTAGTATTGGACAAAGAAGAGAGACCCAGTACTTC CASSIGQRRETQYF
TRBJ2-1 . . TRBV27 TGTGCCAGCAGTAGGGGTCTAGGCTACAATGAGCAGTTCTTC CASSRGLGYNEQFF
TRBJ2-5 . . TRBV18 TGTGCCAGCTCACGGACTGTCGAGGAGACCCAGTACTTC CASSRTVEETQYF
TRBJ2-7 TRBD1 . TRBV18 TGTGCCAGCTCACCTTCTTTGGGGACAGGCTCCTACGAGCAGTACTTC CASSPSLGTGSYEQYF
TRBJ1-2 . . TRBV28 TGTGCCAGCACCACCACAGCGGATAACTATGGCTACACCTTC CASTTTADNYGYTF
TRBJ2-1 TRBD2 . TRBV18 TGTGCCAGCTCACCACCGGCGGGGGACAATGAGCAGTTCTTC CASSPPAGDNEQFF
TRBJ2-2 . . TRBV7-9 TGTGCCAGCAGAACAGACAGTTACGGGGAGCTGTTTTTT CASRTDSYGELFF
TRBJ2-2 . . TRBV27 TGTGCCAGCAGTCCCAGTCAGGGCTACACCGGGGAGCTGTTTTTT CASSPSQGYTGELFF
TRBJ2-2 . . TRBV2 TGTGCCAGCAGTTCCGGGACCGAGCTGTTTTTT CASSSGTELFF
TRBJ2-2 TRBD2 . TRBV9 TGTGCCAGCAGCGTAGGGACTAGCGGAGGGACCGGGGAGCTGTTTTTT CASSVGTSGGTGELFF
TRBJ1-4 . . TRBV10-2 TGCGCCAGCCGAGACTCGGGGGTAAAGGAAAAACTGTTTTTT CASRDSGVKEKLFF
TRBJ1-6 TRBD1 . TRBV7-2 TGTGCCAGCAGACTCGGACAGGGCGGATCACCCCTCCACTTT CASRLGQGGSPLHF
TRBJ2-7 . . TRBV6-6 TGTGCCAGCAGACAGGGACTTGCCTACGAGCAGTACTTC CASRQGLAYEQYF
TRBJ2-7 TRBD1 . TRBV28 TGTGCCAGCAGTCAAACCGGGACAGTCTACGAGCAGTACTTC CASSQTGTVYEQYF